These 13 T cell receptor beta chains originate from one sample sequenced in a study of T-cell reconstitution after alpha-beta-depleted transplantation in children. This sample's TCRbeta library carried unique molecular identifier barcodes. Using its own MiXCR run on the PCR reads, TCRdb lists one record per CDR3 protein. Of hundreds of thousands of distinct CDR3 sequences detected, roughly 13% appear once; the ten largest clones hold roughly 0.84%. The source material was PBMCs, sampled before TCRalphabeta/CD19-depleted stem cell transplant. The receptor source for this set is a girl aged 2 to 9 with congenital amegakaryocytic thrombocytopenia, due to receive a stem cell transplant.

The V gene is TRBV7-2, the J gene TRBJ2-1, with 11 positions matching TRBD2. CDR1 and CDR2 (germline): SGHTA, FQGNSA. The CDR3 length is 15 residues. J was trimmed by 9 bases and V by 1 base; bases with no gene match: 5. CDR3 DNA sequence: TGTGCCAGCAGCTTAGATAGCGGGAGGGCCAGTGAGCAGTTCTTC. This encodes CASSLDSGRASEQFF.

At least ten counts were recorded for this clonotype. The chain is built from TRBV5-1 and TRBJ2-5, with D perhaps TRBD1 or TRBD2 (5 bases each). The CDR3 is 13 residues long. Germline V gene data show CDR1 as SGHRS and CDR2 as YFSETQ. Trimming removed 1 base at V and 3 bases at J, with 7 bases between. CDR3 protein: CASSLLGEETQYF. CDR3 DNA: TGCGCCAGCAGCTTGTTGGGGGAAGAGACCCAGTACTTC.

The genes are TRBV5-1 and TRBJ1-1; D possibly corresponds to TRBD1 (5 bases). The CDR3 has 14 amino acids. V was pared by 4 bases and J by 4 bases, with 14 bases between. Germline lookup yields CDR1 SGHRS and CDR2 YFSETQ. This CDR3 is CASSLKIDSTEAFF. CDR3 DNA sequence: TGCGCCAGCAGCCTAAAAATTGACAGCACTGAAGCTTTCTTT.

This clonotype has a count of ten or more. The V gene is TRBV20-1, the J gene TRBJ2-2; D not certain. This CDR3 comprises 14 residues. V shed 0 bases and J shed 0 bases, with 5 bases lying between them. Germline CDR1 DFQATT, CDR2 SNEGSKA (reference sequence). The CDR3 nucleotides read TGCAGTGCTAGAGATTGGGCGAACACCGGGGAGCTGTTTTTT. Translating gives CSARDWANTGELFF.

This clonotype turned up a few times. The chain links TRBV28 to TRBJ1-4, with a tentative D call TRBD1 (5 bases). The ends were cut back, 3 bases at V and 0 bases at J, with 14 bases in the middle. Germline CDR1 reads MDHEN; CDR2 reads SYDVKM. CDR3 length equals 17 residues. For the CDR3, the DNA is TGTGCCAGCAGTTTCGCAGGGCACACTGCAACTAATGAAAAACTGTTTTTT. It encodes CASSFAGHTATNEKLFF.

This clonotype was seen at least ten times. V and J are TRBV20-1 and TRBJ1-1; maybe TRBD1 (5 bases). Per germline, CDR1 DFQATT and CDR2 SNEGSKA (reference sequence). The germline V and J ends were trimmed by 3 bases and 1 base, with 12 bases remaining between them. This CDR3 has 14 residues. CDR3 nucleotide sequence: TGCAGTGCTAGTCCAGGGCGTGGGAACACTGAAGCTTTCTTT. Amino acid sequence: CSASPGRGNTEAFF.

This clonotype appeared many times. The chain joins TRBV5-5 to TRBJ2-7; the D is unclear. Germline CDR1 is SGHKS and CDR2 is YYEKEE (reference sequence). The CDR3 runs to 13 residues. V dropped 3 bases and J dropped 6 bases, with 13 bases sitting between them. CDR3 DNA: TGTGCCAGCAGCTCCGGGCCTCGCTCCGAGCAGTACTTC. Translated, it gives CASSSGPRSEQYF.

The rearrangement joins TRBV11-1 to TRBJ2-3, with a weak D call TRBD1 (6 bases). CDR3 length equals 19 residues. Germline loops: CDR1 SGHAT, CDR2 FQDESV (reference sequence). V lost 5 bases and J 0 bases, leaving 24 bases between the germline ends. The CDR3 protein is CASSQPLRTAKSSTDTQYF. CDR3 in DNA: TGTGCCAGCAGCCAGCCGCTAAGGACAGCCAAGTCTAGCACAGATACGCAGTATTTT.

The rearrangement joins TRBV27 to TRBJ2-1, with D possibly being TRBD1 (6 bases). Germline assignment: CDR1 MNHEY and CDR2 SMNVEV (reference sequence). The ends were cut back, 2 bases at V and 5 bases at J, with 10 bases in the middle. CDR3 size: 14 residues. CDR3: CASSLAGAHNEQFF. In nucleotides, the CDR3 is TGTGCCAGCAGTTTAGCAGGGGCGCACAATGAGCAGTTCTTC.

This clonotype has at least ten counts. V usage is TRBV29-1 and J usage is TRBJ2-1, with TRBD1 matching over 10 bases. The V segment lost 1 base and the J segment 1 base; nucleotides outside the gene matches: 13. The germline V gene has CDR1 SQVTM and CDR2 ANQGSEA. This CDR3 is built from 19 residues. The CDR3 is CSVEAIWDRGTSSYNEQFF. The CDR3 nucleotides read TGCAGCGTTGAAGCGATCTGGGACAGGGGCACGTCTTCCTACAATGAGCAGTTCTTC.

This clonotype was recorded at least ten times. This chain links TRBV29-1 with TRBJ1-1; D ambiguous. The V gene lost 7 bases and the J gene lost 3 bases, with 15 bases spanning the gap. The CDR3 extends over 13 amino acids. Per germline, CDR1 SQVTM and CDR2 ANQGSEA. The CDR3 is CSALAGRYTEAFF. The CDR3 bases are TGCAGCGCCCTGGCTGGCCGCTACACTGAAGCTTTCTTT.

This clonotype showed up just a few times. The chain couples TRBV28 to TRBJ2-1, with 7 bases lining up with TRBD1. From germline, CDR1 is MDHEN and CDR2 SYDVKM. This CDR3 spans 15 amino acids. J gave up 7 bases and V 2 bases, and 8 bases lay outside the gene matches. The CDR3 is CASSLDYSTGNEQFF. In nucleotides, the CDR3 is TGTGCCAGCAGTTTAGATTACTCGACAGGGAATGAGCAGTTCTTC.

This clonotype was detected only a few times. The V gene is TRBV9, the J gene TRBJ2-7, with D possibly TRBD2 on 6 matching bases. V lost 0 bases and J lost 0, with 10 bases in between. CDR3 length: 15 residues. The germline V gene encodes CDR1 SGDLS and CDR2 YYNGEE. The CDR3 nucleotides are TGTGCCAGCAGCGTAGGGGTTAGCGGCTCCTACGAGCAGTACTTC. Residues: CASSVGVSGSYEQYF.